Listed below are T cell receptor beta chains from one sample, sequenced in a study of blood T cell repertoires in COVID-19. Clones were sequenced by immunoSEQ multiplex PCR, and TCRdb holds only the in-frame ones, with some missing. The table records around 250,000 clones, more than 65% of them present only once. The source material was peripheral blood. These receptors all come from a woman younger than 35 with acute or convalescent COVID-19. Both conserved end residues are part of each CDR3. Fields, in order: D gene, V gene, J gene, clone size, CDR3 protein, CDR3 DNA. D genes are given only for firm matches. The size entry is marked missing in some rows and otherwise reads once, few, many or a size class.

d_call: NA; v_call: TRBV30; j_call: TRBJ2-5; clone_size: NA; cdr3_aa: CAWRPKYRVRETQYF; cdr3_nt: TGTGCCTGGAGACCAAAGTACAGGGTCCGGGAGACCCAGTACTTC
d_call: TRBD1; v_call: TRBV6-5; j_call: TRBJ2-7; clone_size: NA; cdr3_aa: CASSTGTGAYEQYF; cdr3_nt: TGTGCCAGCAGTACCGGGACAGGGGCCTACGAGCAGTACTTC
d_call: NA; v_call: TRBV6-2/TRBV6-3; j_call: TRBJ2-3; clone_size: NA; cdr3_aa: CASSYPGDLFEADTQYF; cdr3_nt: TGTGCCAGCAGTTACCCCGGCGACCTCTTTGAGGCAGATACGCAGTATTTT
d_call: NA; v_call: TRBV12-3/TRBV12-4; j_call: TRBJ1-2; clone_size: NA; cdr3_aa: CASSFQDNYGYTF; cdr3_nt: TGTGCCAGCAGTTTCCAGGATAACTATGGCTACACCTTC
d_call: TRBD1; v_call: TRBV19; j_call: TRBJ1-5; clone_size: few; cdr3_aa: CASSIDRDSNQPQHF; cdr3_nt: TGTGCCAGTAGTATCGACAGGGATAGCAATCAGCCCCAGCATTTT
d_call: NA; v_call: TRBV3-1/TRBV3-2; j_call: TRBJ1-3; clone_size: NA; cdr3_aa: CASSQGTHRAGSGNTIYF; cdr3_nt: TGTGCCAGCAGCCAAGGTACTCACAGGGCCGGTTCTGGAAACACCATATATTTT
d_call: TRBD1; v_call: TRBV6-6; j_call: TRBJ2-7; clone_size: NA; cdr3_aa: CASSYSDRAGYEQYF; cdr3_nt: TGTGCCAGCAGTTACTCAGACAGGGCCGGCTACGAGCAGTACTTC
d_call: TRBD2; v_call: TRBV5-1; j_call: TRBJ2-7; clone_size: NA; cdr3_aa: CASSLAALAGGSYEQYF; cdr3_nt: TGCGCCAGCAGCTTGGCCGCGCTAGCGGGAGGCTCCTACGAGCAGTACTTC
d_call: NA; v_call: TRBV14; j_call: TRBJ1-2; clone_size: NA; cdr3_aa: CASSQSRVYGYTF; cdr3_nt: TGTGCCAGCAGCCAAAGCAGGGTTTATGGCTACACCTTC
d_call: NA; v_call: TRBV30; j_call: TRBJ1-1; clone_size: NA; cdr3_aa: CAWTGDYTEAFF; cdr3_nt: TGTGCCTGGACAGGCGATTACACTGAAGCTTTCTTT
d_call: NA; v_call: TRBV7-2; j_call: TRBJ2-7; clone_size: NA; cdr3_aa: CASSQGTFSYEQYF; cdr3_nt: TGTGCCAGCAGCCAGGGGACATTCTCCTACGAGCAGTACTTC
d_call: NA; v_call: TRBV28; j_call: TRBJ1-6; clone_size: NA; cdr3_aa: CASRRSGVVRNSPLHF; cdr3_nt: TGTGCCAGCCGCCGCTCGGGGGTGGTGAGGAATTCACCCCTCCACTTT
d_call: NA; v_call: TRBV15; j_call: TRBJ2-2; clone_size: NA; cdr3_aa: CATSTRGTGDTGELFF; cdr3_nt: TGTGCCACCAGCACCAGAGGGACGGGAGACACCGGGGAGCTGTTTTTT
d_call: NA; v_call: TRBV6-2/TRBV6-3; j_call: TRBJ2-5; clone_size: NA; cdr3_aa: CASSAAGGLRETQYF; cdr3_nt: TGTGCCAGCAGTGCGGCCGGGGGGCTTAGAGAGACCCAGTACTTC
d_call: TRBD1; v_call: TRBV28; j_call: TRBJ2-1; clone_size: NA; cdr3_aa: CASSSGTGNNEQFF; cdr3_nt: TGTGCCAGCAGTTCCGGGACAGGGAACAATGAGCAGTTCTTC
d_call: NA; v_call: TRBV19; j_call: TRBJ1-5; clone_size: NA; cdr3_aa: CASSRGDQPQHF; cdr3_nt: TGTGCCAGTAGTAGGGGGGATCAGCCCCAGCATTTT
d_call: TRBD1; v_call: TRBV7-2; j_call: TRBJ1-2; clone_size: NA; cdr3_aa: CASSLGDRVNGYTF; cdr3_nt: TGTGCCAGCAGCTTAGGTGACAGGGTAAATGGCTACACCTTC
d_call: TRBD2; v_call: TRBV3-1/TRBV3-2; j_call: TRBJ2-2; clone_size: once; cdr3_aa: CASEGLTSGELDTGELFF; cdr3_nt: TGTGCCAGCGAGGGACTGACTAGCGGGGAGTTGGACACCGGGGAGCTGTTTTTT
d_call: NA; v_call: TRBV28; j_call: TRBJ1-2; clone_size: NA; cdr3_aa: CASSYEMIRGGYTF; cdr3_nt: TGTGCCAGCAGTTACGAGATGATACGGGGAGGCTACACCTTC
d_call: TRBD2; v_call: TRBV7-2; j_call: TRBJ2-5; clone_size: NA; cdr3_aa: CASSWTSQETQYF; cdr3_nt: TGTGCCAGCAGTTGGACTAGTCAAGAGACCCAGTACTTC
d_call: NA; v_call: TRBV27; j_call: TRBJ1-5; clone_size: NA; cdr3_aa: CASSLFGGRRNQPQHF; cdr3_nt: TGTGCCAGCAGTTTATTTGGAGGGCGAAGAAATCAGCCCCAGCATTTT
d_call: TRBD2; v_call: TRBV5-1; j_call: TRBJ2-1; clone_size: NA; cdr3_aa: CASSTQRGGNEQFF; cdr3_nt: TGCGCCAGCAGTACTCAGCGGGGGGGAAATGAGCAGTTCTTC
d_call: TRBD1; v_call: TRBV6-5; j_call: TRBJ2-7; clone_size: few; cdr3_aa: CASSKRQGDYEQYF; cdr3_nt: TGTGCCAGCAGTAAGCGACAGGGGGACTACGAGCAGTACTTC
d_call: NA; v_call: TRBV5-1; j_call: TRBJ2-1; clone_size: once; cdr3_aa: CASSSGSPPPRNEQFF; cdr3_nt: TGCGCCAGCAGCTCGGGTTCCCCGCCGCCTAGGAATGAGCAGTTCTTC
d_call: NA; v_call: TRBV6-5; j_call: TRBJ2-2; clone_size: NA; cdr3_aa: CASSYIAGSYTGELFF; cdr3_nt: TGTGCCAGCAGTTACATTGCAGGGTCCTACACCGGGGAGCTGTTTTTT
d_call: NA; v_call: TRBV7-2; j_call: TRBJ2-3; clone_size: NA; cdr3_aa: CASSRGTDTQYF; cdr3_nt: TGTGCCAGCAGCCGGGGGACAGATACGCAGTATTTT
d_call: NA; v_call: TRBV7-6; j_call: TRBJ2-7; clone_size: NA; cdr3_aa: CASSLWASDYEQYF; cdr3_nt: TGTGCCAGCAGCTTATGGGCTAGCGACTACGAGCAGTACTTC
d_call: NA; v_call: TRBV19; j_call: TRBJ1-1; clone_size: NA; cdr3_aa: CASSSPGHITEAFF; cdr3_nt: TGTGCCAGTAGTTCGCCGGGACACATCACTGAAGCTTTCTTT
d_call: NA; v_call: TRBV2; j_call: TRBJ2-3; clone_size: once; cdr3_aa: CADSGDTDTQYF; cdr3_nt: TGTGCCGACAGTGGAGACACAGATACGCAGTATTTT
d_call: TRBD2; v_call: TRBV6-2/TRBV6-3; j_call: TRBJ2-5; clone_size: NA; cdr3_aa: CASSYETGGQETQYF; cdr3_nt: TGTGCCAGCAGTTACGAGACGGGAGGCCAAGAGACCCAGTACTTC
d_call: NA; v_call: TRBV4-3; j_call: TRBJ1-1; clone_size: NA; cdr3_aa: CASSQAMGHGARDTEAFF; cdr3_nt: TGCGCCAGCAGCCAGGCGATGGGGCACGGAGCCCGGGACACTGAAGCTTTCTTT
d_call: NA; v_call: TRBV19; j_call: TRBJ1-5; clone_size: few; cdr3_aa: CASSKRTENQPQHF; cdr3_nt: TGTGCCAGTAGTAAGCGGACGGAAAATCAGCCCCAGCATTTT
d_call: NA; v_call: TRBV5-4; j_call: TRBJ2-7; clone_size: NA; cdr3_aa: CASSLGGVSYEQYF; cdr3_nt: TGTGCCAGCAGCTTGGGGGGGGTGTCCTACGAGCAGTACTTC
d_call: NA; v_call: TRBV3-1/TRBV3-2; j_call: TRBJ1-1; clone_size: NA; cdr3_aa: CASSQDWGPAQAFF; cdr3_nt: TGTGCCAGCAGCCAAGATTGGGGCCCAGCCCAAGCTTTCTTT
d_call: NA; v_call: TRBV4-1; j_call: TRBJ2-7; clone_size: NA; cdr3_aa: CASSPTRPLTF; cdr3_nt: TGCGCCAGCAGCCCGACTAGGCCACTTACCTTC
d_call: NA; v_call: TRBV11-3; j_call: TRBJ2-1; clone_size: NA; cdr3_aa: CASSLDGTSYNEQFF; cdr3_nt: TGTGCCAGCAGCTTAGATGGGACTTCCTACAATGAGCAGTTCTTC
d_call: NA; v_call: TRBV1; j_call: TRBJ1-2; clone_size: once; cdr3_aa: CTSSHRQPNYGYTF; cdr3_nt: TGCACCAGCAGCCACCGACAGCCCAACTATGGCTACACCTTC
d_call: TRBD2; v_call: TRBV7-6; j_call: TRBJ2-6; clone_size: NA; cdr3_aa: CASSLGLAGGGSGANVLTF; cdr3_nt: TGTGCCAGCAGCTTAGGATTGGCGGGAGGGGGGTCTGGGGCCAACGTCCTGACTTTC
d_call: TRBD2; v_call: TRBV24-1; j_call: TRBJ2-3; clone_size: once; cdr3_aa: CATSDSTSGNTDTQYF; cdr3_nt: TGTGCCACCAGTGATTCCACTAGCGGGAACACAGATACGCAGTATTTT
d_call: TRBD1; v_call: TRBV10-3; j_call: TRBJ2-7; clone_size: few; cdr3_aa: CATHEGGQSSSYEQYF; cdr3_nt: TGTGCCACCCATGAAGGGGGACAGAGTTCGTCCTACGAGCAGTACTTC
d_call: TRBD2; v_call: TRBV9; j_call: TRBJ2-7; clone_size: NA; cdr3_aa: CASSGLAGGSSDLPYEQYF; cdr3_nt: TGTGCCAGCAGCGGCTTAGCGGGAGGCTCAAGCGACCTCCCCTACGAGCAGTACTTC
d_call: NA; v_call: TRBV19; j_call: TRBJ1-6; clone_size: NA; cdr3_aa: CASRKQGDNSPLHF; cdr3_nt: TGTGCCAGTCGAAAACAGGGAGATAATTCACCCCTCCACTTT
d_call: TRBD1; v_call: TRBV29-1; j_call: TRBJ2-7; clone_size: few; cdr3_aa: CSVSGQGGQYF; cdr3_nt: TGCAGCGTATCCGGACAGGGCGGGCAGTACTTC